This T cell receptor beta chain was documented in a study of blood T cell repertoires in COVID-19. CDR3 size: 15 residues. Per germline, CDR1 SEHNR and CDR2 FQNEAQ (reference sequence). The V gene end was trimmed by 6 bases and the J gene end by 7 bases; junction bases not matched to a gene: 14. As handled by the study authors: Reference gene primers were amplified, and this amplification served to estimate nucleated cell counts. Assay used: immunoSEQ multiplex PCR; TCRdb lists only in-frame clones, some missing. V and J calls and clone size are as listed in that table; D and trimming were resolved from the DNA. The table has around 63,000 clones, roughly 87% seen once.

Material for sequencing was peripheral blood. The chain uses TRBV7-9 and TRBJ2-7, with 8 nucleotides matching TRBD1. This sequence was found in a man in his forties or fifties with active COVID-19. In nucleotides, the CDR3 is TGTGCCAGCAGTGATGCGGACAGGGTGATGAGGGAGCAGTACTTC. It specifies CASSDADRVMREQYF.